This T cell receptor (beta chain) originates from a study of T-cell reconstitution after alpha-beta-depleted transplantation in children (dated by TCRdb to between 2015 and 2016). Study-wide context: The study quantitatively tracked T-cell immune reconstitution after TCRalphabeta/CD19-depleted allogeneic hematopoietic cell transplantation in children using TCR repertoire profiling. Broader findings and caveats from the paper: The frequencies of hyperexpanded clones fell over the following months, and after one year, T-cell counts and TCRbeta diversity were mostly attributed to newly produced T cells. In some patients, the high TCRbeta diversity seen at day 60 was put down to recipient T cells and intrathymic progenitors that had survived conditioning. About two months after transplant, the apparently early recovery of alphabetaT-cell counts reportedly depended on just several hundred clones that had expanded rapidly and came from non-depleted graft cells.

Libraries came from PCR. TCRdb shows the sequencer as Illumina HiSeq 2500. To normalize quantification of the TCRbeta repertoire, the TCR libraries were built with molecular barcoding that relied on unique molecular identifiers. TCRdb reprocessed the public reads (quality trimming at Q25 with fastp, clone calling with MiXCR) and kept in-frame beta chains. Each CDR3 protein gets just one entry, which takes the most common genes and DNA from the rows behind it. The sample table shows hundreds of thousands of distinct CDR3 sequences, and around 13% are seen once. The leading ten clones occupy 0.79% of the sample. This clonotype was counted only a few times. Its antigen remains undetermined. No per-base quality is available; no much larger clone lies one base away. From its cysteine to its phenylalanine, the CDR3 spans 13 amino acids. Only CDR3 DNA remains: 39 bases, in frame from the first base. The germline V gene sets CDR1 to MDHEN and CDR2 to SYDVKM. The trim is 7 bases for V and 4 bases for J, with a gap of 11 bases between the germline ends.

Interpreted using the paper, the treatment or condition label stands for: allogeneic hematopoietic cell transplantation with graft depleted of TCRalphabeta T cells and CD19 B cells. TCRalphabeta/CD19-depleted allogeneic hematopoietic cell grafts were given to the transplant recipients, all of whom were children. Specimen: PBMCs, collected before TCRalphabeta/CD19-depleted stem cell transplant. Here the chain combines TRBV28 and TRBJ2-1; no D segment can be confidently identified. The receptor was derived from a girl aged 2-15 years with congenital amegakaryocytic thrombocytopenia, due to receive a stem cell transplant. In nucleotides, the sequence is TGTGCCAGCAATGGGAAAGGATACAATGAGCAGTTCTTC. This codes for CASNGKGYNEQFF.